This T cell receptor (beta chain) is from a study of T cell responses to AZD1222 COVID-19 vaccine. TCRdb keeps only in-frame clones here, not all; method: immunoSEQ multiplex PCR. The sample contains more than 100,000 clones, 93% of which appear only once. The study's findings and limits: Spike-specific TCR breadth and depth were elevated following two AZD1222 doses. Repertoire sampling happened only post peak T cell response. Regions 160-218 and 743-854 held dominance among vaccine-associated CD4 TCRs, which spanned spike.

About this clone itself: The antigen is unknown.

Per germline, CDR1 MGHRA and CDR2 YSYEKL. The CDR3 extends over 11 amino acids. V was pared by 8 bases and J by 8 bases, with 12 bases between. The material was peripheral blood, obtained on day 0 of AZD1222 vaccination. The chain uses TRBV4-1 and TRBJ1-2, with no clear D. This receptor was obtained from an adult in good health. Here the CDR3 reads CASGLERGYTF. As DNA, the CDR3 is TGCGCCAGCGGTCTTGAGAGGGGCTACACCTTC.